The sequence of this T cell receptor (beta chain) was determined in a study of T cell repertoires in cytomegalovirus infection. Whole-study context: CMV epitopes, recently identified HLA-C-restricted and well-studied HLA-B-restricted, were used. Public TCR beta signature analysis indicated the presence of both CMV infection and matching HLA type. Findings of the study overall: What dominated the ex vivo response were HLA-C-restricted CMV-specific TCR beta clonotypes.

One entry per CDR3 protein results from TCRdb running MiXCR on the reads. The table records 110,000 to 150,000 distinct CDR3 sequences, around 32% of them present only once. CDR3 length equals 12 residues. CDR1 is SGHVT, CDR2 SQSDAQ, per germline. With regard to this clonotype: Its antigen remains unidentified. A read error may account for a junction end that differs from germline.

The source of this sequence is a human donor in good health (CMV status not recorded). Some clones in this sample may be carry-over from other donors' samples. The J gene is TRBJ1-6, the V gene TRBV7-4, with D hard to call. This material consisted of CD8+ T cells from cultured PBMCs, taken from culture after CMV antigen stimulation. The CDR3, as DNA: TGTGCCAGCAGCGAAGGGCAGTCACCCCCCCACTTT. As protein: CASSEGQSPPHF.